Below, 7 T cell receptor beta chains from the same sample are listed, as sequenced in a study of beta chain features in type 1 diabetes. The whole isolated RNA underwent reverse transcription, so sequencing captured expressed TCRB transcripts. The assay was immunoSEQ multiplex PCR, and TCRdb's table has in-frame clones only and misses some. Among 900,000 or so clones listed, roughly 15% were seen once. Sequenced input: naive CD4+ T cells from blood. The receptor source for this set is a young woman in good health.

Comment on this clone: Within the sample, other DNA sequences also encode this same CDR3. The chain has TRBV28 and TRBJ2-7, with D possibly being TRBD2 (5 bases). The germline V gene has CDR1 MDHEN and CDR2 SYDVKM. Trimming took off 5 bases at V and 0 bases at J, with 11 bases between the two ends. This CDR3 spans 14 amino acids. The CDR3 region is CASSLPSSSYEQYF. The CDR3 region has the DNA TGTGCCAGCAGTCTACCTAGCAGCTCCTACGAGCAGTACTTC.

V is TRBV7-3 and J is TRBJ2-1; D is ambiguous. Looked up from germline, CDR1 is SGHTA and CDR2 is FQGTGA. V lost 2 bases, J lost 7 bases, and 12 bases lay in between. The CDR3 extends over 14 amino acids. The CDR3 DNA sequence: TGTGCCAGCAGCTTATCGGCCACGACAAATGAGCAGTTCTTC. Its translation: CASSLSATTNEQFF.

This clone was observed a few times. The chain carries TRBV19 and TRBJ2-2; D not certain. The CDR3 has 13 residues. Germline assignment: CDR1 LNHDA and CDR2 SQIVND (reference sequence). Trimming pared 6 bases from V and 3 bases from J, leaving 8 bases between. CDR3: CASRATYTGELFF. CDR3 DNA sequence: TGTGCCAGTAGAGCAACTTACACCGGGGAGCTGTTTTTT.

Only a few counts were recorded for this clone. This chain connects TRBV25-1 to TRBJ1-5; D is ambiguous. Germline loops: CDR1 MGHDK, CDR2 SYGVNS. The CDR3 has 13 amino acids. V was shortened by 4 bases and J by 0 bases, with 4 bases between the two germline ends. The CDR3 DNA follows: TGTGCCAGCAGTGGAACTAGCAATCAGCCCCAGCATTTT. It encodes CASSGTSNQPQHF.

The V and J genes are TRBV6-7 and TRBJ2-5, with 10 bases identical to TRBD2. TRBV6-7 is marked as an open reading frame, function uncertain. The CDR3 is 19 amino acids. The V gene end was trimmed by 8 bases and the J gene end by 4 bases; junction bases not matched to a gene: 22. Written as DNA, the CDR3 is TGTGCCAGCGGCCAAGCAAGGGGACTAGCGAAACCCCTAGGAGAGACCCAGTACTTC. Its protein product is CASGQARGLAKPLGETQYF.

The rearrangement uses TRBV7-8 and TRBJ1-2, with TRBD1 identical over 10 bases. The V gene end was trimmed by 5 bases and the J gene end by 8 bases; junction bases not matched to a gene: 11. Looked up from germline, CDR1 is SGHVS and CDR2 is FQNEAQ. The CDR3 loop spans 15 amino acids. The chain's CDR3 is CASSPRDRGLLGYTF. The CDR3 DNA reads as TGTGCCAGCAGCCCCCGGGACAGGGGATTACTCGGCTACACCTTC.

The chain recombines TRBV7-9 with TRBJ2-5; 7 nucleotides match TRBD1. Judging by the DNA end, TRBJ2-7 fits better; the J call may be wrong. Germline assignment: CDR1 SEHNR and CDR2 FQNEAQ (reference sequence). This CDR3 spans 14 amino acids. The CDR3 DNA is TGTGCCAGCAGCTTGGGACAGCCCTCCTACGAGCAGTACTTC. Amino acids: CASSLGQPSYEQYF.